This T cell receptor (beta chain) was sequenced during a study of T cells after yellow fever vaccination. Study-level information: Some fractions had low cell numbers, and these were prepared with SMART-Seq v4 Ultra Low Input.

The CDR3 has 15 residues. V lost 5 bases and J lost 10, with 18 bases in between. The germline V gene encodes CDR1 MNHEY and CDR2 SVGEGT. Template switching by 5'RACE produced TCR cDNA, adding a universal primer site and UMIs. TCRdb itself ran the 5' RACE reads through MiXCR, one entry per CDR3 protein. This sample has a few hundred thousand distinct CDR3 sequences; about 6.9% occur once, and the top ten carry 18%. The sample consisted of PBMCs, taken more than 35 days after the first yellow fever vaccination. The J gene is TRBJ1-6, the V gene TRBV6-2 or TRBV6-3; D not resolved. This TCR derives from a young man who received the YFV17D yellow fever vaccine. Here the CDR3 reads CASSLGRRGGSPLHF. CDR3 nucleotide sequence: TGTGCCAGCAGTCTCGGACGCCGAGGTGGATCACCCCTCCACTTT.